This T cell receptor (beta chain) was identified in a study of shared clonotypes between healthy human individuals. Whole-study results and caveats: Naive subsets usually exceeded memory subsets in estimated richness. Shared clonotypes across all four donors exceeded non-shared ones in generation probability.

Trimming removed 1 base from V and 3 bases from J, with 10 bases in between. This CDR3 is 14 amino acids long. Germline loops: CDR1 GTSNPN, CDR2 SVGIG (reference sequence). Measured with immunoSEQ multiplex PCR; TCRdb has only the in-frame clones, and not every one. There are 2 million or so clones in the sample; 85% to 95% occur only once, and 0.85% to 1.3% lies in the top ten. CD8 cells classed as naive were CD45RO-negative and positively selected for CCR7, excluding terminally differentiated effector memory CD45RA+ cells. A word on this clone: The antigen remains undetermined.

The chain uses TRBV30 and TRBJ2-1, with a possible D match to TRBD2 (6 bases). This receptor was obtained from a man aged 18-30 years in good health. Sequencing used naive CD8+ T cells sorted from blood. In DNA form, the CDR3 reads TGTGCCTGGAGTGCGGTAGCGGACTACAATGAGCAGTTCTTC. Translating gives CAWSAVADYNEQFF. The full variable domain, in which reference TRBV30 and TRBJ2-1 provide the parts outside the CDR3, is SQTIHQWPATLVQPVGSPLSLECTVEGTSNPNLYWYRQAAGRGLQLLFYSVGIGQISSEVPQNLSASRPQDRQFILSSKKLLLSDSGFYLCAWSAVADYNEQFFGPGTRLTVL.